The 16 T cell receptor beta chains presented below share a single source sample, sequenced in a study of blood T cell repertoires in COVID-19. This table comes from immunoSEQ multiplex PCR, and its TCRdb copy is limited to in-frame clones, with some not included. The sample includes over 70,000 clones, approximately 90% of them seen just once. The source material was peripheral blood. Receptor source: a human donor with active COVID-19. The donor label of this sample is uncertain.

The chain is built from TRBV16 and TRBJ2-5, with 8 bases identical to TRBD2. This CDR3 is 15 amino acids long. From germline, CDR1 is KGHSY and CDR2 FQNENV. With 4 bases clipped from V and 2 bases from J, the junction kept 6 bases outside the gene matches. The CDR3: CASSPRGGTQETQYF. In nucleotides, the CDR3 is TGTGCCAGCAGCCCCCGGGGGGGAACTCAAGAGACCCAGTACTTC.

This clone has only one observation. The chain employs TRBV5-1 and TRBJ1-1, with D hard to call. The CDR3 is 15 amino acids. With 2 bases removed from V and 0 bases from J, the gap between germline ends came to 11 bases. Germline V gene sequence: CDR1 SGHRS, CDR2 YFSETQ. DNA for the CDR3: TGCGCCAGCAGCTTCGGGGAATCGGTGAACACTGAAGCTTTCTTT. Translated: CASSFGESVNTEAFF.

The chain recombines TRBV9 with TRBJ1-1, with a weak D call TRBD1 (6 bases). The V gene lost 4 bases and the J gene lost 1 base, with 8 bases spanning the gap. The CDR3 runs 13 residues. The V gene's germline CDR1 is SGDLS and CDR2 YYNGEE. The CDR3 reads CASSQGQNTEAFF. The DNA of the CDR3 is TGTGCCAGCAGCCAGGGACAGAACACTGAAGCTTTCTTT.

The chain joins TRBV5-8 to TRBJ2-3; TRBD2 is a possible D gene (6 bases). CDR1 is SGHTS, CDR2 YDEGEE, per germline. The CDR3 contains 17 residues. The V end lost 1 base, the J end lost 0 bases, and 15 bases lay between the germline ends. The CDR3 protein is CASSLRIGGISTDTQYF. CDR3 nucleotide sequence: TGTGCCAGCAGCTTGCGTATAGGAGGGATTAGCACAGATACGCAGTATTTT.

The V and J genes are TRBV10-3 and TRBJ1-6; D is unresolved. CDR3 size: 16 residues. Germline CDR1 ENHRY, CDR2 SYGVKD. The germline V and J ends were trimmed by 0 bases and 1 base, with 7 bases remaining between them. The CDR3 loop is CAISESGDSYNSPLHF. The DNA for the CDR3 is TGTGCCATCAGTGAGTCCGGGGATTCCTATAATTCACCCCTCCACTTT.

The chain links TRBV11-3 to TRBJ2-3, with 9 bases identical to TRBD2. The CDR3 has 16 amino acids. Trimming cost V 5 bases and J 2 bases; bases outside gene matches: 8. Germline V lookup: CDR1 SGHNT, CDR2 YENEEA. This chain's CDR3 is CASSPLAGAFTDTQYF. In DNA form, the CDR3 reads TGTGCCAGCAGCCCCTTAGCGGGGGCCTTCACAGATACGCAGTATTTT.

V and J are TRBV24-1 and TRBJ2-1, with TRBD1 matching 9 bases. CDR1 KGHDR and CDR2 SFDVKD come from the germline V gene. The CDR3 loop spans 18 amino acids. V was pared by 1 base and J by 3 bases, with 9 bases of the junction left unmatched. CDR3 nucleotide sequence: TGTGCCACCAGTGATTTCGAAACCGGGACAGGGAACTACAATGAGCAGTTCTTC. Translated: CATSDFETGTGNYNEQFF.

V is TRBV28 and J is TRBJ2-7; possibly TRBD1 for D (5 bases). This CDR3 contains 15 residues. V was cut by 4 bases and J by 2 bases, with 15 bases left in between. Germline V gene data show CDR1 as MDHEN and CDR2 as SYDVKM. Written as DNA, the CDR3 is TGTGCCAGCAGTTACCCCCCCTCAGGGACCTACGAGCAGTACTTC. Its translation: CASSYPPSGTYEQYF.

The V call is TRBV6-2 or TRBV6-3, the J call TRBJ2-3, with D perhaps TRBD2 (5 bases). In germline, CDR1 is MNHEY, CDR2 SVGEGT. V was cut by 2 bases and J by 0 bases, with 12 bases left in between. CDR3 length: 16 residues. CDR3 nucleotides: TGTGCCAGCAGTTACCCGCTAGCAGCTAGCACAGATACGCAGTATTTT. Translating it yields CASSYPLAASTDTQYF.

This chain uses TRBV18 with TRBJ1-1; the D is unclear. From germline, CDR1 is KGHSH and CDR2 LQKENI. There are 15 residues in the CDR3. V lost 0 bases to trimming and J lost 2 bases, with 10 bases between them. The CDR3 DNA reads TGTGCCAGCTCACCACCGCGGGGTACTAACACTGAAGCTTTCTTT. As protein: CASSPPRGTNTEAFF.

The chain joins TRBV15 to TRBJ2-3, with TRBD2 identical over 7 bases. After removal of 4 bases from V and 1 base from J, the junction contained 5 bases not matched to a gene. CDR1 and CDR2 from the germline V gene are LNHNV and YYDKDF (reference sequence). The CDR3 has 15 residues. The CDR3 spells CATSIRGEGTDTQYF. The DNA of the CDR3 is TGTGCCACCAGCATACGGGGGGAGGGCACAGATACGCAGTATTTT.

This chain links TRBV5-1 with TRBJ2-7; 9 nucleotides line up with TRBD1. This CDR3 region has 15 residues. J lost 1 base, V lost 0 bases, and 2 bases had no gene match. Germline V CDR1 and CDR2: SGHRS, YFSETQ. The CDR3 nucleotides read TGCGCCAGCAGCTTGGCCGGGACAGGGTCCTACGAGCAGTACTTC. Protein: CASSLAGTGSYEQYF.

V and J are TRBV7-3 and TRBJ1-1; D is possibly TRBD1 (5 bases). V shed 6 bases and J shed 2 bases, with 16 bases lying between them. CDR1 and CDR2 (germline): SGHTA, FQGTGA. The CDR3 is made up of 15 amino acids. The CDR3 is CASSPSAGPNTEAFF. DNA for the CDR3: TGTGCCAGCAGTCCTTCGGCAGGGCCTAACACTGAAGCTTTCTTT.

The J gene is TRBJ2-3, the V gene TRBV11-3, with D possibly TRBD1 on 7 matching bases. Germline CDR1 is SGHNT and CDR2 is YENEEA. The CDR3 has 15 residues. The ends were cut back, 2 bases at V and 4 bases at J, with 13 bases in the middle. CDR3 nucleotides: TGTGCCAGCAGCTTACGGCAGGGGGGATCAGATACGCAGTATTTT. It specifies CASSLRQGGSDTQYF.

The count of this clone is one. The chain employs TRBV24-1 and TRBJ1-1; possibly TRBD1 for D (5 bases). The germline CDR1 and CDR2 sequences are KGHDR and SFDVKD. The CDR3 is 13 amino acids. The ends were cut back, 5 bases at V and 5 bases at J, with 11 bases in the middle. For the CDR3, the DNA is TGTGCCACCAGTGCAGGGTGGGGAACTGAAGCTTTCTTT. The encoded protein is CATSAGWGTEAFF.

The chain couples TRBV9 to TRBJ1-2, with 7 nucleotides matching TRBD1. In germline, CDR1 is SGDLS, CDR2 YYNGEE. The CDR3 loop spans 14 amino acids. The V and J ends lost 3 bases and 5 bases, in that order; junction bases with no gene match: 7. This chain's CDR3 is CASSADRAHYGYTF. As DNA, the CDR3 is TGTGCCAGCAGCGCAGACAGGGCCCATTATGGCTACACCTTC.